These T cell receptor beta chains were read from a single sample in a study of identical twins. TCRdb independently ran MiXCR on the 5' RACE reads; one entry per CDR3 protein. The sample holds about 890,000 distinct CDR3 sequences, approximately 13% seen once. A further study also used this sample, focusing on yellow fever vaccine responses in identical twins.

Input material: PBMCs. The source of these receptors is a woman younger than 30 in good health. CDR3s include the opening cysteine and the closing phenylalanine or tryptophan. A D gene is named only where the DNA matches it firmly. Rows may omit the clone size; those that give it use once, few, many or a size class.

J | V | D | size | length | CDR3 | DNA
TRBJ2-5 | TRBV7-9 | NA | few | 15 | CASSPEPGTRETQYF | TGTGCCAGCAGCCCAGAGCCAGGGACAAGGGAGACCCAGTACTTC
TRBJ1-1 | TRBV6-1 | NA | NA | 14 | CATSRGEVNTEAFF | TGTGCCACCTCTAGGGGGGAGGTGAACACTGAAGCTTTCTTT
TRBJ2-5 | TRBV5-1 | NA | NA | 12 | CASSTEQETQYF | TGCGCCAGCAGCACGGAACAAGAGACCCAGTACTTC
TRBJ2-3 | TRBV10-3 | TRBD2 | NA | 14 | CAIGAGARADTQYF | TGTGCCATCGGAGCGGGGGCCCGCGCAGATACGCAGTATTTT
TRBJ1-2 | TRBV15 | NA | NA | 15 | CATSSPVEIGYGYTF | TGTGCCACCAGCAGCCCAGTCGAGATTGGGTATGGCTACACCTTC
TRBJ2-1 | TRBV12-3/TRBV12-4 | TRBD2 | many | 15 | CASSLRGDSYNEQFF | TGTGCCAGCAGTTTGCGGGGGGATTCCTACAATGAGCAGTTCTTC
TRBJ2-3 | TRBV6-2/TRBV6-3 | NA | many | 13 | CASSYGRKESQYF | TGTGCCAGCAGTTACGGGCGGAAGGAGTCGCAGTATTTT
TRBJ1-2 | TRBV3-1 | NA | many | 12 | CASSQPSEGYTF | TGTGCCAGCAGCCAACCTAGCGAGGGCTACACCTTC
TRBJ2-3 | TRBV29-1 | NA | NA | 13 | CSVEGDSGDTQYF | TGCAGCGTAGAAGGGGACTCCGGTGATACGCAGTATTTT
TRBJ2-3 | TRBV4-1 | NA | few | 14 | CASSPVTMTDTQYF | TGCGCCAGCAGCCCCGTGACTATGACAGATACGCAGTATTTT
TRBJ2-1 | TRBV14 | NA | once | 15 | CASSLRVTNYNEQFF | TGTGCCAGCAGCCTCCGGGTCACTAACTACAATGAGCAGTTCTTC
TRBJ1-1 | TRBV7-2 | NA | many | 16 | CASSLARGQGKTEAFF | TGTGCCAGCAGCTTAGCTCGGGGCCAGGGGAAAACTGAAGCTTTCTTT
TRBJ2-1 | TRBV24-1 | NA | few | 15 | CATSDQARGQDEQFF | TGTGCCACCAGTGATCAGGCTAGAGGGCAGGATGAGCAGTTCTTC
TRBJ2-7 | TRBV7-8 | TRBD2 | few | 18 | CASSLAWTSGTASYEQYF | TGTGCCAGCAGCTTAGCCTGGACTAGCGGGACGGCTTCCTACGAGCAGTACTTC
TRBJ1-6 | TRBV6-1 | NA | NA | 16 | CASTSLVSSYNSPLHF | TGTGCCAGCACCTCTCTAGTGAGCTCCTATAATTCACCCCTCCACTTT
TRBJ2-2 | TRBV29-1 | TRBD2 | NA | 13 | CSGLATNTGELFF | TGCAGCGGACTAGCGACCAACACCGGGGAGCTGTTTTTT
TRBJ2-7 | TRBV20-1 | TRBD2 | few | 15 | CSARAQTSGRSEQYF | TGCAGTGCTAGAGCCCAGACTAGCGGGAGGTCCGAGCAGTACTTC
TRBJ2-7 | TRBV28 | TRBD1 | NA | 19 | CASSFRLLLGGTGTYEQYF | TGTGCCAGCAGTTTTCGTCTGTTACTCGGCGGGACAGGGACCTACGAGCAGTACTTC
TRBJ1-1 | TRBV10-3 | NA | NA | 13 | CAITRDGNTEAFF | TGTGCCATCACGAGGGACGGAAACACTGAAGCTTTCTTT
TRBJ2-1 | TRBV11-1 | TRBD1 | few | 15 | CASSLDRGVYNEQFF | TGTGCCAGCAGCTTGGACAGGGGGGTCTACAATGAGCAGTTCTTC
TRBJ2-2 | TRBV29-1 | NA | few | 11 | CSVAAAGELFF | TGCAGCGTTGCCGCCGCCGGGGAGCTGTTTTTT
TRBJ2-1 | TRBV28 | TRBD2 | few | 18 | CASSLISVPSGSGSEQFF | TGTGCCAGCAGTTTGATTTCCGTCCCTAGCGGGAGCGGCAGTGAGCAGTTCTTC
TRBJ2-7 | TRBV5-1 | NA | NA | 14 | CASSLARLEVEQYF | TGCGCCAGCAGCTTGGCCCGACTAGAAGTAGAGCAGTACTTC
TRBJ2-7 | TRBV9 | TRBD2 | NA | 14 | CASSVASSGYEQYF | TGTGCCAGCAGCGTAGCTTCTAGCGGGTACGAGCAGTACTTC
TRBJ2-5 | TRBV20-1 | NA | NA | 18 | CSARLGGQARAWLETQYF | TGCAGTGCTAGGTTAGGAGGTCAGGCCCGGGCCTGGTTGGAGACCCAGTACTTC
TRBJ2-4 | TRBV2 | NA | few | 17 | CASTQSGTPLAKNIQYF | TGTGCCAGCACACAATCCGGGACCCCTTTAGCCAAAAACATTCAGTACTTC
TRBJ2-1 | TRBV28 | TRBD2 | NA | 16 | CASSLEGRAFANEQFF | TGTGCCAGCAGTTTAGAGGGGAGGGCCTTTGCCAATGAGCAGTTCTTC
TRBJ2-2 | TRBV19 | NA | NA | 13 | CASSRHNTGELFF | TGTGCCAGTAGTAGACATAACACCGGGGAGCTGTTTTTT
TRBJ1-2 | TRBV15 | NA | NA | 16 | CATSRAKGVANYGHTF | TGTGCCACCAGCAGAGCTAAAGGGGTCGCTAACTATGGCCACACCTTC
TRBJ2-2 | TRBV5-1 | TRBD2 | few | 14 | CASSLGTRHGELFF | TGCGCCAGCAGCTTGGGGACTAGACACGGGGAGCTGTTTTTT
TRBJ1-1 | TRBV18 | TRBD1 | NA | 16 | CASSPGTGNLNTEAFF | TGTGCCAGCTCACCAGGGACAGGCAACCTGAACACTGAAGCTTTCTTT
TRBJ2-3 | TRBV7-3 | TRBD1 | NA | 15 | CASSGTGDDEDTQYF | TGTGCCAGCAGCGGGACAGGGGATGATGAAGATACGCAGTATTTT
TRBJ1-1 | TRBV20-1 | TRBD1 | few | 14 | CSARMGQGGTEAFF | TGCAGTGCTAGAATGGGACAGGGGGGCACTGAAGCTTTCTTT
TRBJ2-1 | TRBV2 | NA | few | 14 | CASRGELSYNEQFF | TGTGCCAGCAGGGGGGAACTCTCCTACAATGAGCAGTTCTTC
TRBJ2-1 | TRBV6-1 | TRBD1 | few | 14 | CASNRDRGWDEQFF | TGTGCCAGCAACCGGGACAGGGGGTGGGATGAGCAGTTCTTC
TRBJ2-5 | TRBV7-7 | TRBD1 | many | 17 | CASSFNSGTGTQETQYF | TGTGCCAGCAGCTTCAACTCCGGGACAGGGACACAAGAGACCCAGTACTTC
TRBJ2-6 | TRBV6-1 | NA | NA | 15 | CASRPGVSGANVLTF | TGTGCCAGCAGGCCAGGGGTGTCTGGGGCCAACGTCCTGACTTTC
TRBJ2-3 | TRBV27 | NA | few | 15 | CASRSWAAVMDTQYF | TGTGCCAGCCGTTCGTGGGCAGCGGTCATGGATACGCAGTATTTT
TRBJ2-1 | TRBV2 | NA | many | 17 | CASRKLGGAPDYNEQFF | TGTGCCAGCAGAAAACTGGGCGGAGCGCCAGACTACAATGAGCAGTTCTTC
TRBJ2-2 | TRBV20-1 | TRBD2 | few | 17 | CSARDLGGDLNTGELFF | TGCAGTGCTAGAGATTTGGGGGGGGACTTGAACACCGGGGAGCTGTTTTTT
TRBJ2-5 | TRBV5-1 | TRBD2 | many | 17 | CASSPGLAGGKRETQYF | TGCGCCAGCAGCCCGGGACTAGCGGGGGGGAAAAGAGAGACCCAGTACTTC
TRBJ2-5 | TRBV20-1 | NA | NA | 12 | CSARRSQETQYF | TGCAGTGCTAGACGCAGCCAAGAGACCCAGTACTTC
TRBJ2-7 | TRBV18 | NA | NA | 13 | CASSPPEGYEQYF | TGCGCCAGCTCACCGCCGGAAGGCTACGAGCAGTACTTC
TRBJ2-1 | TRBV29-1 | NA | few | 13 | CSTGWSSYNEQFF | TGCAGCACGGGGTGGAGCTCCTACAATGAGCAGTTCTTC
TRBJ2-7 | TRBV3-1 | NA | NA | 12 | CASSLLSKEQYF | TGTGCCAGCAGCCTCCTGTCTAAGGAGCAGTACTTC
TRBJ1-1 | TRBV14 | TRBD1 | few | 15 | CASSQVTGANTEAFF | TGTGCCAGCAGCCAAGTTACAGGGGCGAACACTGAAGCTTTCTTT
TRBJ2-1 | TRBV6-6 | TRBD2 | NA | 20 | CASSSLIAGTSGRTYNEQFF | TGTGCCAGCAGTTCGTTGATTGCCGGGACTAGCGGGAGAACCTACAATGAGCAGTTCTTC